This TCR beta chain was found in a study of cytomegalovirus exposure and HLA in healthy donors. Study-level background: The Caucasian-associated ancestry cluster contained 81% of the 300 to 400 genotyped donors.

It was healthy bone marrow donors who served as donors. PCR used 60 Vbeta primers and 13 Jbeta primers. Sequencing was performed with immunoSEQ multiplex PCR; in TCRdb, only in-frame clones are kept and a portion is missing. The sample holds 150,000 or so clones. Points on this clone: Its antigen is still unknown.

Germline values: CDR1 SEHNR, CDR2 FQNEAQ (reference sequence). With V trimmed by 4 bases and J by 2 bases, 11 bases remained unmatched. The CDR3 extends over 16 amino acids. Study-level findings and limits: Per published accounts, TCR beta sequences correctly predicted the HLA-A and HLA-B alleles of most subjects.

The chain links TRBV7-9 to TRBJ2-7; 7 bases match TRBD1. Sequencing was performed on PBMCs. The clonotype originates from a woman aged 60-70 years in good health and CMV-seronegative. The CDR3 spells CASSSTGIGATYEQYF. CDR3 coding DNA: TGTGCCAGCAGCTCGACAGGGATCGGTGCGACCTACGAGCAGTACTTC. The whole variable domain, filled in from reference TRBV7-9 and TRBJ2-7, reads DTGVSQNPRHKITKRGQNVTFRCDPISEHNRLYWYRQTLGQGPEFLTYFQNEAQLEKSRLLSDRFSAERPKGSFSTLEIQRTEQGDSAMYLCASSSTGIGATYEQYFGPGTRLTVT.